The clone carrying this T cell receptor beta chain was picked up many times. The target antigen is unknown. From the germline J gene comes the end of the CDR3, since the read stops 3 residues before it. The data are from a study of T cell clonality in common variable immunodeficiency. Whole-study findings and limits: Compared with healthy controls, CVID subjects showed increased TCRbeta clonality, mostly in about a third. CVID subjects shared fewer TCRbeta clones than healthy controls did. In common variable immunodeficiency, TCR beta chains reportedly carried fewer deletions and N-nucleotide insertions.

CVID meant reduced serum IgG, IgA and/or IgM plus specific antibody deficiency. Aged about 9 to 64 years, CVID subjects averaged about 39 years old. This CDR3 is built from 13 residues. CDR1 GTSNPN and CDR2 SVGIG come from the germline V gene (reference sequence). With 6 bases removed from V and 1 base from J, the gap between germline ends came to 12 bases. The assay was immunoSEQ multiplex PCR, and TCRdb's table has in-frame clones only and misses some. This repertoire holds some 14,000 clones, and none appear only once. The material sequenced was peripheral blood mononuclear cells. This receptor was obtained from a human donor with common variable immunodeficiency. This chain joins TRBV30 and TRBJ1-1; D is uncertain. The CDR3 loop is CACRGLSNTEAFF. Partial CDR3 DNA: TGTGCCTGCCGAGGGCTGTCGAACACTGAA. The whole variable domain, filled in from reference TRBV30 and TRBJ1-1, reads SQTIHQWPATLVQPVGSPLSLECTVEGTSNPNLYWYRQAAGRGLQLLFYSVGIGQISSEVPQNLSASRPQDRQFILSSKKLLLSDSGFYLCACRGLSNTEAFFGQGTRLTVV.